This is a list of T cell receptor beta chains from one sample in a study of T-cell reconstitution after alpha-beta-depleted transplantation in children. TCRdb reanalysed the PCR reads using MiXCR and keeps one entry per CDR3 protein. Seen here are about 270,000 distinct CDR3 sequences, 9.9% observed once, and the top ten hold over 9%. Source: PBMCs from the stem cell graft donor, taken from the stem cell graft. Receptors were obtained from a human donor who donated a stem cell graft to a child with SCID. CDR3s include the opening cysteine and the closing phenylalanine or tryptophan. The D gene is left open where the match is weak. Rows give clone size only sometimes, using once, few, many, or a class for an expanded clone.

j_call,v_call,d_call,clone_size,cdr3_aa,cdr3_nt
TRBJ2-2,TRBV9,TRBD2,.,CASSPRVAGTWELFF,TGTGCCAGCAGCCCCCGGGTAGCGGGGACCTGGGAGCTGTTTTTT
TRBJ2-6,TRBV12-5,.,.,CASGLVMGTGANVLTF,TGTGCTAGTGGTTTGGTAATGGGGACTGGGGCCAACGTCCTGACTTTC
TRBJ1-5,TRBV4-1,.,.,CASSQDPAGGLQPQHF,TGCGCCAGCAGCCAAGATCCGGCGGGGGGGCTTCAGCCCCAGCATTTT
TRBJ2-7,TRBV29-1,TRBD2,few,CSVEESLRGGGFYEQYF,TGCAGCGTTGAAGAGAGCCTTAGGGGCGGGGGATTCTACGAGCAGTACTTC
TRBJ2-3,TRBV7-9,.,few,CASSSPVDTQYF,TGTGCCAGCAGCTCCCCAGTAGATACGCAGTATTTT
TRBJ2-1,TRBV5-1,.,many,CASSLEGLLSYNEQFF,TGCGCCAGCAGCTTGGAAGGATTGTTGTCCTACAATGAGCAGTTCTTC
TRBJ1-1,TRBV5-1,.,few,CASSLDVGLNTEAFF,TGCGCCAGCAGCTTGGATGTGGGGCTAAACACTGAAGCTTTCTTT
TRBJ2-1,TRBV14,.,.,CASSLRVGGPREQFF,TGTGCCAGCAGCCTAAGGGTTGGTGGGCCGAGGGAGCAGTTCTTC
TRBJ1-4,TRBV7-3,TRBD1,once,CASQRDRTNEKLFF,TGTGCCAGTCAACGGGACAGGACTAATGAAAAACTGTTTTTT
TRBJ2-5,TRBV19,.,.,CASSIQYQETQYF,TGTGCCAGTAGTATCCAGTATCAAGAGACCCAGTACTTC
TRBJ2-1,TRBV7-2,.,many,CASSLVGGNSYNEQFF,TGTGCCAGCAGCTTAGTTGGGGGCAACTCCTACAATGAGCAGTTCTTC
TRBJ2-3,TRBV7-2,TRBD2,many,CASSFSGGTYTQYF,TGTGCCAGCAGCTTTAGCGGGGGGACCTATACGCAGTATTTT
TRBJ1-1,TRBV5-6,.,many,CASSLREGANTEAFF,TGTGCCAGCAGCTTGCGGGAGGGAGCAAACACTGAAGCTTTCTTT
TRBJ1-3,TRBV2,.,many,CASSVGGSGNTIYF,TGTGCCAGCAGTGTAGGGGGCTCTGGAAACACCATATATTTT